One and the same sample provided the 6 T cell receptor beta chains below, sequenced in a study of blood T cell repertoires in COVID-19. Sequencing was performed with immunoSEQ multiplex PCR; in TCRdb, only in-frame clones are kept and a portion is missing. The table lists 40,000 to 50,000 clones, 91% of them singletons. Sequencing was done on a sample of peripheral blood. These receptors were obtained from a man between 70 and 80 years old with active COVID-19.

The chain joins TRBV11-2 to TRBJ2-7; 7 bases are shared with TRBD1. J was trimmed by 6 bases and V by 1 base; bases with no gene match: 0. Germline V gene data show CDR1 as SGHAT and CDR2 as FQNNGV. The CDR3 is 12 amino acids. CDR3 protein: CASSLGQGEQYF. The CDR3 DNA is TGTGCCAGCAGCTTAGGACAGGGCGAGCAGTACTTC.

V usage is TRBV14 and J usage is TRBJ1-2; TRBD1 is a possible D gene (6 bases). The CDR3 is 13 residues long. Germline V lookup: CDR1 SGHDN, CDR2 FVKESK. Trimming removed 4 bases from V and 7 bases from J, with 13 bases in between. This chain's CDR3 is CASSPRTEGGYTF. For the CDR3, the DNA is TGTGCCAGCAGCCCCCGGACAGAAGGTGGCTACACCTTC.

The chain recombines TRBV20-1 with TRBJ2-7; D remains unclear. Looked up from germline, CDR1 is DFQATT and CDR2 is SNEGSKA (reference sequence). Deletions cut 8 bases from V and 7 bases from J, with 15 bases between. The CDR3 has 11 residues. As DNA, the CDR3 is TGCAGTACCTACAGAGACCGGGAGCAGTACTTC. Amino acids: CSTYRDREQYF.

CDR3 DNA sequence: TGTGCCAGCAGCGTAGCTGGCCCGGGGGGCCGGGGAAATGAGCAGTTCTTC. Its protein is CASSVAGPGGRGNEQFF. J is TRBJ2-1 and V is TRBV9; D is possibly TRBD2 (7 bases). This CDR3 spans 17 amino acids. CDR1 is SGDLS and CDR2 is YYNGEE in the germline V gene. V lost 0 bases to trimming and J lost 7 bases, with 20 bases between them.

This chain joins TRBV7-9 and TRBJ2-1; the D gene is possibly TRBD1 (6 bases). The CDR3 is 15 amino acids. Trimming took 3 bases from V and 4 from J, leaving 13 bases between them. Germline V gives CDR1 SEHNR, CDR2 FQNEAQ (reference sequence). CDR3 in amino acids: CASSFGQRNYNEQFF. The CDR3 DNA is TGTGCCAGCAGCTTCGGACAGAGAAATTACAATGAGCAGTTCTTC.

This sequence joins TRBV5-5 and TRBJ1-1; no firm D call. V dropped 4 bases and J dropped 1 base, with 14 bases sitting between them. The CDR3 extends over 15 amino acids. Germline V gene lookup returns CDR1 SGHKS and CDR2 YYEKEE (reference sequence). The CDR3 DNA reads TGTGCCAGCAGCCCCGTCGCGGCGGAGAACACTGAAGCTTTCTTT. This translates into CASSPVAAENTEAFF.